This T cell receptor beta chain was profiled in a study of blood T cell repertoires in COVID-19. Background on the study: COVID-19 samples, acute and convalescent, were from the United States, Italy and Spain.

Trimming cost V 2 bases and J 5 bases, with 4 bases left between them. Germline V gives CDR1 ENHRY, CDR2 SYGVKD. The CDR3 is 12 amino acids. The assay was immunoSEQ multiplex PCR, and TCRdb's table has in-frame clones only and misses some. Among approximately 290,000 clones listed, around 90% were seen once. The specimen was PBMCs or T cells enriched from blood (not recorded which). The sequence derives from a woman aged 18 to 35 with acute COVID-19. The chain employs TRBV10-3 and TRBJ1-5; the D is unclear. The CDR3 DNA reads as TGTGCCATCAGTGAGACTTATCAGCCCCAGCATTTT. This sequence encodes CAISETYQPQHF.